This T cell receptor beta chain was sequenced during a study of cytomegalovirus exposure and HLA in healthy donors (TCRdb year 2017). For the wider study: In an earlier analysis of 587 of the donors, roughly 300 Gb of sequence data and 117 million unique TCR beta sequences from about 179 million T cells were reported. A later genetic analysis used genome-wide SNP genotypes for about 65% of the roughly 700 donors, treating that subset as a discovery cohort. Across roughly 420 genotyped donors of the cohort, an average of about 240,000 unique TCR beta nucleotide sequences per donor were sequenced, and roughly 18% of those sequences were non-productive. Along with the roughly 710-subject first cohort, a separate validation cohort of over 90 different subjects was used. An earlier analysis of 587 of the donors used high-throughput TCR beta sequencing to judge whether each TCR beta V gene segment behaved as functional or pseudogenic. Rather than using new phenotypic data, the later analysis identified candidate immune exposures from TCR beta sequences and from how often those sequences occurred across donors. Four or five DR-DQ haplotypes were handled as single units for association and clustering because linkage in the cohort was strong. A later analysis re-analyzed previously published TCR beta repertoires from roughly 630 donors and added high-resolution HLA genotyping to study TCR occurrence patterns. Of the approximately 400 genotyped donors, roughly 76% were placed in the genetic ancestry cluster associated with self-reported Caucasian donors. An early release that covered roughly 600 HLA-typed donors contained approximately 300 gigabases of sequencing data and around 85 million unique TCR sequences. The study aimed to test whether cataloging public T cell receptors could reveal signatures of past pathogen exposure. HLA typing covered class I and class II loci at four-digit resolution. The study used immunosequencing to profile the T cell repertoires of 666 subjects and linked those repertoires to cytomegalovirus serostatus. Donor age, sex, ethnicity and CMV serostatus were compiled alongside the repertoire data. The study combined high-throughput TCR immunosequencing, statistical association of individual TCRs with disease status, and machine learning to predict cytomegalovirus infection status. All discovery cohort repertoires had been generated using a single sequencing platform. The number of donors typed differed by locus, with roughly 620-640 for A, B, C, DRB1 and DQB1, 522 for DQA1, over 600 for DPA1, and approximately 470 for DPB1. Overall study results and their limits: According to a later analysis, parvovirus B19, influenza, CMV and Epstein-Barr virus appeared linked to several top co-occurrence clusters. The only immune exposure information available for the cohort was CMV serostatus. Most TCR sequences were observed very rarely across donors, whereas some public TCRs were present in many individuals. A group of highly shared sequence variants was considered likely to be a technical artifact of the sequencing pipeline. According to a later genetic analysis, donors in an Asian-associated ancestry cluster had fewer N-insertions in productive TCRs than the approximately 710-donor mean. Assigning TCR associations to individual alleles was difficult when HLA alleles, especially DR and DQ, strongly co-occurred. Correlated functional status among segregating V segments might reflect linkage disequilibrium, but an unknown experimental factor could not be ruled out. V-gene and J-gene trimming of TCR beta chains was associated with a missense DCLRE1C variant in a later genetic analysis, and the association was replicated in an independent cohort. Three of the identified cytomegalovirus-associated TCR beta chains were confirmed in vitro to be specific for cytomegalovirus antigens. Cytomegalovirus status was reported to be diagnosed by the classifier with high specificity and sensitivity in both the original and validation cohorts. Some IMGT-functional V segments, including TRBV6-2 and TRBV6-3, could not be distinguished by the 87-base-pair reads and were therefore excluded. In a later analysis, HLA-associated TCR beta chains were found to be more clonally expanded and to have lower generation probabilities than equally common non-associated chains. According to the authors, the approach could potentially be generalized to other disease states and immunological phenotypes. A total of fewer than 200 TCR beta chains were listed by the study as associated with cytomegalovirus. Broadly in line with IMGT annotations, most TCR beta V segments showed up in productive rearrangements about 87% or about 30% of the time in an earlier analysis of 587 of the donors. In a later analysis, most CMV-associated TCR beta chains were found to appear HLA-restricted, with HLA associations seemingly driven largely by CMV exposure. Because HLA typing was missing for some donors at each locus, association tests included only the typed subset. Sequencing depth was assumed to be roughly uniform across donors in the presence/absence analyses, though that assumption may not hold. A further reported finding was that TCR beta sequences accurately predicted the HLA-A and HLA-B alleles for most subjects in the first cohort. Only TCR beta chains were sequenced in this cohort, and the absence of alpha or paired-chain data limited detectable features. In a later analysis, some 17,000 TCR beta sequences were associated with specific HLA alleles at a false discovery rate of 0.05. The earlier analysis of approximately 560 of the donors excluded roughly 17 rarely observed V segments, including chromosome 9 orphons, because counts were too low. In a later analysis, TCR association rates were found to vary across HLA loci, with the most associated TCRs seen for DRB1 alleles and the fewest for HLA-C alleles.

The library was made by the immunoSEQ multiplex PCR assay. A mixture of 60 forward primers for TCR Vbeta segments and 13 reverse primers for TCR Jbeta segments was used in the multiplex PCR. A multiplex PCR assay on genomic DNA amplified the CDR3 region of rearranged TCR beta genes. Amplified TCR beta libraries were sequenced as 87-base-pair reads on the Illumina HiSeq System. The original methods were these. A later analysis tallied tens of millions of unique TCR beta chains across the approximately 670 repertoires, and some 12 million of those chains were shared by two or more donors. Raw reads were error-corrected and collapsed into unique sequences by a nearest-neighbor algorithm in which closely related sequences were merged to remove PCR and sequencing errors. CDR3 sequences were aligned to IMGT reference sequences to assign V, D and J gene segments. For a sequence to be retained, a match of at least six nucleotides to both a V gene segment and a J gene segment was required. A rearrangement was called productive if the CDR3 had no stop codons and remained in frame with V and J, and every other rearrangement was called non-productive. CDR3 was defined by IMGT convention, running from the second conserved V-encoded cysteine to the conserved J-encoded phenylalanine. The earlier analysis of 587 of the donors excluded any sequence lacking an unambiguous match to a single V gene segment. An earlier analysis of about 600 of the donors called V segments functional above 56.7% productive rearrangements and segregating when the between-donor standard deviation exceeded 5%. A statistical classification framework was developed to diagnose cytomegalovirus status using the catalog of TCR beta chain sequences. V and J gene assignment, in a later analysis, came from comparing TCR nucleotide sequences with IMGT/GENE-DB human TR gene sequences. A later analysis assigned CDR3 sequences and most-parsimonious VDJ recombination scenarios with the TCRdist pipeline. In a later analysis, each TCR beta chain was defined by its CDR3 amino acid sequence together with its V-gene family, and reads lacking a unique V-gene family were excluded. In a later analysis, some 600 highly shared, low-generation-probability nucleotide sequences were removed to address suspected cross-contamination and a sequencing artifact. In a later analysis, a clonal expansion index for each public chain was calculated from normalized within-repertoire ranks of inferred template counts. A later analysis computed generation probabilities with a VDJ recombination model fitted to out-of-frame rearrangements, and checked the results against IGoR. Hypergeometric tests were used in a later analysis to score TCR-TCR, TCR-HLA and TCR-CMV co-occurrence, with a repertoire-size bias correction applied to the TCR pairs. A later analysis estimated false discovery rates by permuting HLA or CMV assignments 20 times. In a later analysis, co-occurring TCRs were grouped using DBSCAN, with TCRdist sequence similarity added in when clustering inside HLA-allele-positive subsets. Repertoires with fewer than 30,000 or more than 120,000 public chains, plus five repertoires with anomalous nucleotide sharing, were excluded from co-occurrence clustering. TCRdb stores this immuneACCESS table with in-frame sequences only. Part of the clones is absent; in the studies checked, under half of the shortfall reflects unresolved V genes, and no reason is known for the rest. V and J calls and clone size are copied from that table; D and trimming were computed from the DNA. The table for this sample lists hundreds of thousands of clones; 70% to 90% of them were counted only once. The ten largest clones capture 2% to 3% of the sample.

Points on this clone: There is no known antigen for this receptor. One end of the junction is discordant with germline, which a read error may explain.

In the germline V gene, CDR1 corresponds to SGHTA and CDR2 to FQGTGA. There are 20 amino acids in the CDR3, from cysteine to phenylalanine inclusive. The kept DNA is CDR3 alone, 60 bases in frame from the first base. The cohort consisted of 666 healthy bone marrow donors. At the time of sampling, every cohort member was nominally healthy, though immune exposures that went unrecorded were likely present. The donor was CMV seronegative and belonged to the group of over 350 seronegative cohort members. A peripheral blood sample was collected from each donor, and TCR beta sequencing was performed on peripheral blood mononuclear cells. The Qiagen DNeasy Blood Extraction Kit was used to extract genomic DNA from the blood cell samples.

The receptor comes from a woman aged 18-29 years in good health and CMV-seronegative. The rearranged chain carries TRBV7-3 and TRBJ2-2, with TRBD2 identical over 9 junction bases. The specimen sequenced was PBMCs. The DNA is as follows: TGTTCCAGCAGCTTTTTGAGTAGCGGGGGTTTCGGGAAACTTCCCGGGGAGCTGTTTTTT. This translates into CSSSFLSSGGFGKLPGELFF.